The clone carrying this T cell receptor beta chain occurred once. This specimen belongs to a study of stem cell transplantation in POMP-related autoinflammatory disease. Study at large: Impaired MHC class I-dependent CD8+ differentiation was hypothesized from defective thymoproteasomes.

Repertoires were generated with immunoSEQ multiplex PCR, while TCRdb's copy carries only in-frame clones and drops some. The sample records several thousand clones, 88% being singletons. Germline V gene lookup returns CDR1 MNHEY and CDR2 SMNVEV (reference sequence). V was pared by 5 bases and J by 6 bases, with 21 bases of the junction left unmatched. The CDR3 has 18 amino acids. The rearrangement uses TRBV27 and TRBJ1-1; TRBD1 aligns across 7 bases. The TCR comes from a human patient with POMP-related autoinflammation and immune dysregulation (PRAID). Some T cells may have originated in the graft donor. The specimen comprised CD8+ T cells from PBMCs, sampled after stem cell transplantation. The CDR3 protein is CASSPDRASPYWYAEAFF. The CDR3 bases are TGTGCCAGCAGTCCCGACAGGGCCAGCCCTTATTGGTACGCTGAAGCTTTCTTT.